The source of this TCR beta chain is a study of blood T cell repertoires in COVID-19. The wider study: Samples came from the United States, Italy and Spain, spanning acute and convalescent COVID-19. The analysed material was cDNA or gDNA that came from T cells, B-cell-depleted T cells, or PBMCs.

Original data processing: Amplification with reference gene primers provided the estimates of nucleated cell counts. Profiled with immunoSEQ multiplex PCR; TCRdb holds only in-frame clones, not every one. That table furnishes V, J and clone size, whereas the DNA furnished D and trimming. The profile covers some 150,000 clones, with 81% appearing a single time and over 7.5% taken by the ten largest. The receptor comes from a woman aged 60 to 75 with active or convalescent COVID-19. Specimen: peripheral blood.

The CDR3, as DNA: TGTGCCAGCACCCGAGGCTTAGCGGGAGGTCTGACCGGGGAGCTGTTTTTT. Amino acid sequence: CASTRGLAGGLTGELFF. The V call is TRBV28, the J call TRBJ2-2; 10 positions match TRBD2. CDR3 length: 17 amino acids. Trimming took 7 bases from V and 5 from J; bases not matched to a gene: 13. The V gene's germline CDR1 is MDHEN and CDR2 SYDVKM.